The clone carrying this T cell receptor beta chain occurred once. Profiled with immunoSEQ multiplex PCR; TCRdb holds only in-frame clones, not every one. This table holds about 62,000 clones, roughly 92% found once. The data derive from a study of T cell changes during pregnancy in multiple sclerosis. The CDR3 consists of 13 residues. Trimming left V 5 bases short and J 4 bases short, with 11 bases between. The germline V gene encodes CDR1 MNHEY and CDR2 SMNVEV (reference sequence). The clonotype comes from a female donor with multiple sclerosis, enrolled in a pregnancy study. The source was CD8+ T cells from peripheral blood mononuclear cells, collected in the second trimester of pregnancy. The chain couples TRBV27 to TRBJ2-5; D call uncertain. CDR3 coding DNA: TGTGCCAGCAGTCGCCTCGGTCGAGAGACCCAGTACTTC. Its translation is CASSRLGRETQYF.